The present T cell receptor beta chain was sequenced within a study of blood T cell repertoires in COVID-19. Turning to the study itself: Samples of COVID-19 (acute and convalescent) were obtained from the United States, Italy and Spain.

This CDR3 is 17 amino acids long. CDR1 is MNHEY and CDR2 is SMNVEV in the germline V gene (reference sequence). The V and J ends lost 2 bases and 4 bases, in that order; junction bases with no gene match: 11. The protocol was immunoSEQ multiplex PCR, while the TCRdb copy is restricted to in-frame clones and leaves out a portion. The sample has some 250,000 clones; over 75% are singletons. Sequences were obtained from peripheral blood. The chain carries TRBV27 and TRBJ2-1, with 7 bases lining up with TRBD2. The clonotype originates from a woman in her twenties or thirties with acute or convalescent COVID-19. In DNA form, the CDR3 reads TGTGCCAGCAGTTTACCCCCCCCGAGCGGGGATTACAATGAGCAGTTCTTC. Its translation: CASSLPPPSGDYNEQFF.